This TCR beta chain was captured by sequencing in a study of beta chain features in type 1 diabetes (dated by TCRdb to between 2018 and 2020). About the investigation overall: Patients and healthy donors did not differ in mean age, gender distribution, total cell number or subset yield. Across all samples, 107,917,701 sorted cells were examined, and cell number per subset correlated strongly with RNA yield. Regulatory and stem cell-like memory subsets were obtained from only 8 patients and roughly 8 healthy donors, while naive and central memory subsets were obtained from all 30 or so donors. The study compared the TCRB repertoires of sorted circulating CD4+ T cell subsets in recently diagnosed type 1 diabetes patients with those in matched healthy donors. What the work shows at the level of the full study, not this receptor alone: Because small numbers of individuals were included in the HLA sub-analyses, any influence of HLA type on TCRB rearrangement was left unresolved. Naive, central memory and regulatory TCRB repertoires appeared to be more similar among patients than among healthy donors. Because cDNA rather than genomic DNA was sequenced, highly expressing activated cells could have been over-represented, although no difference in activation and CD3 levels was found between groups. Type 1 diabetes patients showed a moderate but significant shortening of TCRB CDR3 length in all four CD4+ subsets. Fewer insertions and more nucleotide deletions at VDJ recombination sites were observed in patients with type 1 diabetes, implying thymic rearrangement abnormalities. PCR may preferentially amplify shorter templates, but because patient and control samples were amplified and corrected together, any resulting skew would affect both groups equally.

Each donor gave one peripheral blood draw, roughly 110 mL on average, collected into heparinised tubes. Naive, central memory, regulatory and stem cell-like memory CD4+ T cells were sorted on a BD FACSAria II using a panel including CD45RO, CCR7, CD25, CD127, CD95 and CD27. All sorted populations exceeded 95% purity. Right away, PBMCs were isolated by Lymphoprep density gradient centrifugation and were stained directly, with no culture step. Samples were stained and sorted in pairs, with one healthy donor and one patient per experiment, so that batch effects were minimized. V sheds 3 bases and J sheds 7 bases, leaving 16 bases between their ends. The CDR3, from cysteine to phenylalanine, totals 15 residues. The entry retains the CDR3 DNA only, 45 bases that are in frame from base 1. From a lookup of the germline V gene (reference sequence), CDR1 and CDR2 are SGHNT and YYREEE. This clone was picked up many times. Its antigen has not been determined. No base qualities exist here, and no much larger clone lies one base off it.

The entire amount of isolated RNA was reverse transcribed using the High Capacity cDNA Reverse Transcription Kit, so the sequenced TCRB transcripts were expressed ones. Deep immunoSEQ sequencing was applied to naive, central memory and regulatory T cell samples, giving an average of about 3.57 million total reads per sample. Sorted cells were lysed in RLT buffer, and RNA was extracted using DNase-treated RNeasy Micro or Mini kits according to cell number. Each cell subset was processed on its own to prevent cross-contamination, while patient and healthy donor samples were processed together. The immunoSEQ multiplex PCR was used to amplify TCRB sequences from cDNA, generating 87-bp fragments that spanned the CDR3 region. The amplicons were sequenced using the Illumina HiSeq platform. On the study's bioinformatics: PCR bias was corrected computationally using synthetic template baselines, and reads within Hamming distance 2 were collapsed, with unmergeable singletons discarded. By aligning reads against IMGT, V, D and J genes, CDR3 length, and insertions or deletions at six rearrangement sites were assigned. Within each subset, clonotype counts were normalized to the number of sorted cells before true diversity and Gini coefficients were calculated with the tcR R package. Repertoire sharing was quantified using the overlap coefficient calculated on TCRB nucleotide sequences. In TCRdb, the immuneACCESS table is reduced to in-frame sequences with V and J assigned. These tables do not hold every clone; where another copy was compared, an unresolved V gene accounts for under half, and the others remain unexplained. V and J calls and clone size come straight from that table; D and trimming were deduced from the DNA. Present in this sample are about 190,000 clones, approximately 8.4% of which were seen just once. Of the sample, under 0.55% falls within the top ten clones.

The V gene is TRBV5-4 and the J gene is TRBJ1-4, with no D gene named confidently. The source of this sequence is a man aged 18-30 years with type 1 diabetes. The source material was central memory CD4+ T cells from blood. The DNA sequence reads TGTGCCAGCAGCTCCGGGTATTTCGAGGGTGAAAAACTGTTTTTT. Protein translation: CASSSGYFEGEKLFF.